This T cell receptor (beta chain) was sequenced during a study of molecular identifiers for immune sequencing clone quantification. TCRdb re-analysed the PCR reads in MiXCR, keeping a single row per CDR3 protein. Of just over 40,000 distinct CDR3 sequences listed, around a sixth are singletons. This clonotype showed up many times. Trimming took 5 bases from V and 2 from J; bases not matched to a gene: 6. Germline V lookup: CDR1 SGHDT, CDR2 YYEEEE. This CDR3 spans 15 amino acids. The clonotype originates from a human donor in good health. Some libraries in this study had Jurkat cell RNA spiked in. V is TRBV5-6 and J is TRBJ1-5; 8 bases line up with TRBD1. Sequenced sample: naive CD8+ T cells from blood, with Jurkat cell RNA spiked in. The subset: FACS-sorted CD8+CD4-CCR7+CD45RA+ naive T cells. CDR3 nucleotide sequence: TGTGCCAGCAGTTTCGGGACAGGCGGCAATCAGCCCCAGCATTTT. Its protein product is CASSFGTGGNQPQHF.